The rows below give T cell receptor beta chains drawn from one sample of a study of T cell repertoires in cytomegalovirus infection. TCRdb processed the reads anew with MiXCR; each CDR3 protein has one entry. The sample shows 310,000 or so distinct CDR3 sequences, about 23% of them seen only once. Sample: PBMCs. Every receptor here comes from a human donor in good health (CMV status not recorded). Some clones in this sample may be carry-over from other donors' samples. Both conserved end residues are part of each CDR3. The D gene is left open where the match is weak. The listing skips clone size in some rows; elsewhere it reads once, few, many or a size class.

size,V,D,J,DNA,CDR3
-,TRBV7-2,TRBD2,TRBJ2-5,TGTGCCAGCAGCCGGGGACTAGCGGGAGGGGTGACCCAGTACTTC,CASSRGLAGGVTQYF
-,TRBV28,TRBD1,TRBJ2-5,TGTGCCAGCAGACTACAGACAGGGCACCAAGAGACCCAGTACTTC,CASRLQTGHQETQYF
-,TRBV12-3/TRBV12-4,-,TRBJ2-2,TGTGCCAGCTTCGGAACCAGGGTAACCGGGGAGCTGTTTTTT,CASFGTRVTGELFF
-,TRBV7-9,-,TRBJ2-1,TGTGCCAGCAGCCTTAGCTTTAAGGACAATGAGCAGTTCTTC,CASSLSFKDNEQFF
many,TRBV7-3,-,TRBJ1-2,TGTGCCAGCAGCTTAAATATGGGCTATGGCTACACCTTC,CASSLNMGYGYTF
-,TRBV2,-,TRBJ2-6,TGTGCCAGCAGTGAAGAGTACAGAGCCTCTGGGGCCAACGTCCTGACTTTC,CASSEEYRASGANVLTF
many,TRBV6-4,TRBD2,TRBJ2-2,TGTGCCAGCAGTGACGCAACTAGCGGGGACACCGGGGAGCTGTTTTTT,CASSDATSGDTGELFF
few,TRBV12-3/TRBV12-4,-,TRBJ2-4,TGTGCCAGCAGAGCTGGGTTTACAGAAAACATTCAGTACTTC,CASRAGFTENIQYF
few,TRBV20-1,-,TRBJ1-2,TGCAGTGCATACAGGGAGGACTACACCTTC,CSAYREDYTF
few,TRBV6-2/TRBV6-3,TRBD1,TRBJ2-7,TGTGCCAGCAGTTACTTCGGACAGGGGGGAACCTACGAGCAGTACTTC,CASSYFGQGGTYEQYF
-,TRBV5-4,TRBD1,TRBJ2-1,TGTGCCAGCAGCCCGGACAGGGTTTCCTACAATGAGCAGTTCTTC,CASSPDRVSYNEQFF
-,TRBV29-1,-,TRBJ1-1,TGCAGCGTCCAGGGGACGGGGAACACTGAAGCTTTCTTT,CSVQGTGNTEAFF